This T cell receptor beta chain was sequenced for a study of beta chain features in type 1 diabetes. Expressed TCRB transcripts were sequenced because the entire RNA isolate underwent reverse transcription. This table comes from immunoSEQ multiplex PCR, and its TCRdb copy is limited to in-frame clones, with some not included. The sample lists hundreds of thousands of clones, 15% to 18% occurring once. Using CD45RO/CCR7/CD25/CD127/CD95/CD27, CD4+ naive, central memory, regulatory and stem cell-like memory cells were sorted. The TCR comes from a man aged 18-30 years in good health. Sequencing input: naive CD4+ T cells from blood.

The CDR3 sequence is CASSQEERLPQHF. The CDR3 DNA sequence: TGTGCCAGCAGCCAAGAGGAACGGCTGCCCCAGCATTTT. This chain uses TRBV5-4 with TRBJ1-5; D not resolved. CDR1 is SGHNT, CDR2 YYREEE, per germline (reference sequence). V was trimmed by 4 bases and J by 9 bases, leaving 14 bases between them. The CDR3 sequence is 13 residues long. Drawing the rest from reference TRBV5-4 and TRBJ1-5, the complete variable domain is ETGVTQSPTHLIKTRGQQVTLRCSSQSGHNTVSWYQQALGQGPQFIFQYYREEENGRGNFPPRFSGLQFPNYSSELNVNALELDDSALYLCASSQEERLPQHFGDGTRLSIL.